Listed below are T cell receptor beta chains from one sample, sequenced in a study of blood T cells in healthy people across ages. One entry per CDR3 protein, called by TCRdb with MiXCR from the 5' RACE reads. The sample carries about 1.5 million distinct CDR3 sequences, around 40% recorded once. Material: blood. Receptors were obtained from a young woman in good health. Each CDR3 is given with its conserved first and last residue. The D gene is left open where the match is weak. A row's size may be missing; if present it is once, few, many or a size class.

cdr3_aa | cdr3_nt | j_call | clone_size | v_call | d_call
CASSTGWQGVDTEAFF | TGTGCCAGCAGCACGGGGTGGCAGGGGGTAGACACTGAAGCTTTCTTT | TRBJ1-1 | NA | TRBV27 | TRBD1
CASSSAGLGYNEQFF | TGTGCCAGCAGCTCCGCCGGACTTGGGTACAATGAGCAGTTCTTC | TRBJ2-1 | NA | TRBV3-1 | NA
CASSLPGVSSYEQYF | TGTGCCAGCAGCTTGCCCGGGGTGAGCTCCTACGAGCAGTACTTC | TRBJ2-7 | NA | TRBV7-9 | NA
CASGLPHRTSGSGPQYF | TGTGCTAGTGGTTTGCCCCACCGGACTAGCGGGAGCGGTCCCCAGTACTTC | TRBJ2-5 | NA | TRBV12-5 | TRBD2
CASSLEQLFSYEQYF | TGTGCCAGCAGCTTGGAGCAGCTTTTTTCCTACGAGCAGTACTTC | TRBJ2-7 | NA | TRBV5-5 | NA
CAISESVGGSYEQYF | TGTGCCATCAGTGAGTCGGTAGGGGGATCCTACGAGCAGTACTTC | TRBJ2-7 | few | TRBV10-3 | NA
CVAGGENQGYTF | TGCGTGGCAGGGGGAGAAAATCAAGGCTACACCTTC | TRBJ1-2 | NA | TRBV29-1 | TRBD1
CASSQDRHNEQYF | TGCGCCAGCAGCCAAGACAGACACAATGAGCAGTACTTC | TRBJ2-7 | few | TRBV4-3 | NA
CASSLRFGGRLDNEQFF | TGTGCCAGCAGCTTACGTTTTGGGGGCCGGTTAGACAATGAGCAGTTCTTC | TRBJ2-1 | few | TRBV7-9 | NA
CSAREQGRGTNEKLFF | TGCAGTGCTAGAGAACAGGGGAGGGGCACTAATGAAAAACTGTTTTTT | TRBJ1-4 | NA | TRBV20-1 | TRBD1
CASSQPTGGNGYTF | TGCGCCAGCAGCCAACCGACAGGGGGCAATGGCTACACCTTC | TRBJ1-2 | NA | TRBV4-1 | TRBD1
CSGHRVREAFF | TGCAGCGGCCACAGGGTCCGGGAAGCTTTCTTT | TRBJ1-1 | once | TRBV29-1 | NA
CASSADRVHYEQYF | TGTGCCAGCAGTGCGGACAGGGTACACTACGAGCAGTACTTC | TRBJ2-7 | NA | TRBV25-1 | TRBD1
CASSSRDRGLQETQYF | TGTGCCAGCAGTTCGCGGGACAGGGGTTTGCAAGAGACCCAGTACTTC | TRBJ2-5 | NA | TRBV6-2/TRBV6-3 | TRBD1
CASSPRQNMNTEAFF | TGTGCCAGCAGCCCCCGACAGAACATGAACACTGAAGCTTTCTTT | TRBJ1-1 | NA | TRBV7-9 | NA
CASSQDVAKGGYTF | TGCGCCAGCAGCCAAGATGTAGCCAAAGGAGGCTACACCTTC | TRBJ1-2 | NA | TRBV4-3 | NA
CSARNGLRSGALVYYNEQYF | TGCAGTGCTAGAAACGGACTAAGGAGCGGGGCCCTTGTCTACTACAATGAGCAGTACTTC | TRBJ2-5 | NA | TRBV20-1 | TRBD2
CAIKKASGNNEQYF | TGTGCCATCAAGAAGGCTAGCGGCAACAATGAGCAGTACTTC | TRBJ2-7 | few | TRBV10-3 | TRBD2
CASSLMTGLGNTIYF | TGTGCCAGCAGCTTAATGACAGGGCTCGGAAACACCATATATTTT | TRBJ1-3 | NA | TRBV7-2 | TRBD1
CASSHLLLAGGGYTF | TGTGCCAGCAGCCACCTACTTTTGGCAGGAGGTGGCTACACCTTC | TRBJ1-2 | few | TRBV6-1 | NA
CASSLRPTTEAFF | TGTGCCAGCAGTTTAAGGCCGACCACTGAAGCTTTCTTT | TRBJ1-1 | NA | TRBV27 | NA
CASSPGLHVEQFF | TGTGCCAGCAGTCCGGGACTGCATGTTGAGCAGTTCTTC | TRBJ2-1 | few | TRBV27 | NA
CASSRSRRGNIADTQYF | TGTGCCAGCAGCCGCTCCAGGAGAGGGAACATCGCAGATACGCAGTATTTT | TRBJ2-3 | NA | TRBV3-1 | NA
CASSAQNFNEQFF | TGTGCCAGCAGCGCCCAGAATTTCAATGAGCAGTTCTTC | TRBJ2-1 | few | TRBV7-2 | NA
CASSEGLAAATQYF | TGTGCCAGCAGCGAAGGACTAGCGGCAGCCACCCAGTACTTC | TRBJ2-5 | NA | TRBV2 | TRBD2
CASSTNNQGVGQYF | TGTGCCAGCAGTACCAACAATCAGGGTGTTGGGCAGTATTTT | TRBJ2-3 | NA | TRBV27 | NA
CASSDIRANGGSREKLFF | TGTGCCAGCAGCGATATTCGGGCTAATGGGGGCAGTAGGGAAAAACTGTTTTTT | TRBJ1-4 | NA | TRBV7-6 | NA
CASSLQGPTYEQYF | TGTGCCAGCAGTTTACAAGGACCAACCTACGAGCAGTACTTC | TRBJ2-7 | few | TRBV27 | NA
CASSTPVVGGTYNEQFF | TGTGCCAGCAGCACTCCGGTCGTTGGCGGAACCTACAATGAGCAGTTCTTC | TRBJ2-1 | NA | TRBV9 | NA
CAISESSETQYF | TGTGCCATCAGTGAGTCTTCAGAGACCCAGTACTTC | TRBJ2-5 | NA | TRBV10-3 | NA
CASSQTSGVTGELFF | TGCGCCAGCAGCCAAACTAGCGGGGTGACCGGGGAGCTGTTTTTT | TRBJ2-2 | few | TRBV5-1 | TRBD2
CASSYVPQGEQPQHF | TGTGCCAGCAGCTATGTCCCCCAAGGTGAGCAGCCCCAGCATTTT | TRBJ1-5 | few | TRBV5-5 | NA
CASTGGRHSPLHF | TGTGCCAGCACGGGAGGGCGCCATTCACCCCTCCACTTT | TRBJ1-6 | NA | TRBV6-1 | NA
CASSSLSSGNQPQHF | TGTGCCAGCAGTTCACTCTCAAGCGGCAATCAGCCCCAGCATTTT | TRBJ1-5 | NA | TRBV6-2/TRBV6-3 | NA
CSASYLGRGIYEQYF | TGCAGTGCTAGTTATCTGGGGCGGGGGATCTACGAGCAGTACTTC | TRBJ2-7 | few | TRBV20-1 | TRBD2
CASSTQRTATDTQYF | TGTGCCAGCAGCACCCAACGGACAGCCACAGATACGCAGTATTTT | TRBJ2-3 | few | TRBV9 | NA
CSVGNRGEETQYF | TGCAGCGTTGGCAACAGGGGCGAGGAGACCCAGTACTTC | TRBJ2-5 | NA | TRBV29-1 | TRBD1
CASSLVFKTEANYGYTF | TGTGCCAGCAGCTTAGTGTTTAAGACAGAAGCTAACTATGGCTACACCTTC | TRBJ1-2 | few | TRBV7-9 | NA
CASSSDRVFEAFF | TGTGCCAGTAGTTCGGACAGGGTGTTTGAGGCTTTCTTT | TRBJ1-1 | NA | TRBV19 | TRBD1
CASSLDNRGISWDIQYF | TGTGCCAGCAGCTTAGATAACAGGGGAATATCGTGGGACATTCAGTACTTC | TRBJ2-4 | NA | TRBV11-3 | TRBD1
CASNLHRQGGDYGYTF | TGTGCCAGCAACCTCCACCGACAGGGAGGGGACTATGGCTACACCTTC | TRBJ1-2 | few | TRBV7-9 | TRBD1
CSARGGTGDEQYF | TGCAGTGCTAGAGGAGGGACAGGGGACGAGCAGTACTTC | TRBJ2-7 | few | TRBV20-1 | TRBD1
CASSQDVGGTQYF | TGTGCCAGCAGCCAAGATGTAGGCGGGACCCAGTACTTC | TRBJ2-5 | few | TRBV3-1 | NA
CASSLRLTNTGELFF | TGCGCCAGCAGCTTGCGCCTGACAAACACCGGGGAGCTGTTTTTT | TRBJ2-2 | few | TRBV5-1 | NA